The 22 T cell receptor beta chains reported below all come from one sample, sequenced in a study of tumor and adjacent non-tumor tissue in lung cancer. The library came from three nested PCR rounds adapted from ARM-PCR protocols. TCRdb used MiXCR to reprocess the multiplex PCR reads, holding one entry per CDR3 protein. Here the sample spans just over 200,000 distinct CDR3 sequences, 70% to 75% being singletons. The template was RNA from unsorted bulk tissue. Sequencing was performed on lung tumor tissue. These receptors all stem from a man between 60 and 75 years old with non-small cell lung cancer.

Concerning this clonotype: Germline is not matched at one junction end, which may reflect a read error. This sequence joins TRBV11-2 and TRBJ1-1; no clear D. This CDR3 spans 13 amino acids. The germline gives CDR1 SGHAT, CDR2 FQNNGV. CDR3 amino acids: CASGLDRVGEAFF. Written as DNA, the CDR3 is TGTGCCAGCGGCTTAGATCGGGTCGGAGAAGCCTTCTTT.

The chain combines TRBV4-2 with TRBJ1-1; 7 bases fit TRBD1. Germline CDR1 LGHNA, CDR2 YNFKEQ. V lost 3 bases, J lost 5 bases, and 21 bases stayed unmatched. The CDR3 sequence is 19 residues long. DNA of the CDR3: TGTGCCAGCAGCCAGGTTAGCCTCGAGACAGGGATTTTGGGAACTGAAGCTTTCTTT. It yields the protein CASSQVSLETGILGTEAFF.

The rearrangement links TRBV5-6 to TRBJ1-5; D gene uncertain. Per germline, CDR1 SGHDT and CDR2 YYEEEE. V was pared by 1 base and J by 2 bases, with 7 bases between. This CDR3 region has 14 residues. The CDR3 DNA reads TGTGCCAGCAGCTTGCGTAGGGGCAATCAGCCCCAGCATTTT. As protein: CASSLRRGNQPQHF.

As for this clonotype: The junction differs from germline at one of its ends, possibly a read error. This chain uses TRBV20-1 with TRBJ2-7; possibly TRBD1 or TRBD2 for D (5 bases each). CDR1 is DFQATT, CDR2 SNEGSKA, per germline (reference sequence). The CDR3 runs to 13 residues. CDR3 in amino acids: CSTRGANYQEQYF. The CDR3 DNA is TGCAGTACTAGAGGGGCAAACTACCAGGAGCAGTATTTC.

On this clonotype: Because the CDR3 is missing its conserved closing phenylalanine or tryptophan, this is likely a read error. The rearrangement links TRBV11-1 to TRBJ2-1, with 8 positions matching TRBD1. The CDR3 runs 21 residues. The germline gives CDR1 SGHAT, CDR2 FQDESV (reference sequence). CDR3 coding DNA: TGTGCCAGTAGCTTAGCTAGAGGCAGGGGGCTTAGTCGAAACTCCTACAATGAGCAGTTCTTA. Its protein product is CASSLARGRGLSRNSYNEQFL.

Comments on this clonotype: An end of the junction does not agree with germline; a read error may underlie this. CDR3 sequence reads: CTSSLRQSDQPQHF. CDR3 nucleotides: TGTACCAGCAGCTTAAGACAGTCTGACCAGCCCCAGCATTTT. The chain combines TRBV7-8 with TRBJ1-5; D may be TRBD1 (5 bases). The germline CDR1 and CDR2 sequences are SGHVS and FQNEAQ. CDR3 size: 14 residues.

As regards this clonotype: A junction boundary mismatches the germline segment, possibly from a read error. This chain links TRBV5-6 with TRBJ2-2; weak D call: TRBD1 (5 bases). This CDR3 is 16 amino acids long. Per the germline V gene, CDR1 is SGHDT and CDR2 is YYEEEE. CDR3 sequence: CASSLVQQGNTVELFF. DNA of the CDR3: TGTGCCAGCAGCTTGGTACAGCAGGGTAACACCGTGGAGCTGTTTTTT. Variable domain in full (rest from reference TRBV5-6 and TRBJ2-2): DAGVTQSPTHLIKTRGQQVTLRCSPKSGHDTVSWYQQALGQGPQFIFQYYEEEERQRGNFPDRFSGHQFPNYSSELNVNALLLGDSALYLCASSLVQQGNTVELFFGEGSRLTVL.

Of note for this clonotype: The junction differs from germline at one of its ends, possibly a read error. The chain is built from TRBV4-2 and TRBJ2-1, with D perhaps matching TRBD2 (6 bases). Germline V gives CDR1 LGHNA, CDR2 YNFKEQ. The CDR3 loop spans 17 amino acids. The CDR3 sequence is CASSQVITGVGNNEQFF. In DNA, the CDR3 is TGCGCCAGCAGCCAAGTTATAACGGGGGTGGGAAACAATGAGCAGTTCTTC.

The sample holds a few counts of this clonotype. This may be a read error, as it is one base from a much larger clone. The chain uses TRBV11-2 and TRBJ1-3; D call uncertain. The V end was cut by 2 bases, the J end by 0 bases, with 11 bases between. The germline V gene has CDR1 SGHAT and CDR2 FQNNGV. The CDR3 is 16 amino acids. CDR3 bases: TGTGCCAGCAGCTTATCCAGGAGGGACTCTGGAAACACCATATATTTT. Protein sequence: CASSLSRRDSGNTIYF.

As for this clonotype: Possible read error: a much larger clone is one base away. The chain couples TRBV6-1 to TRBJ2-3; D may be TRBD2 (6 bases). The CDR3 covers 16 residues. Trimming stripped 4 bases from V and 0 bases from J, with 14 bases between. CDR1 and CDR2 from the germline V gene are MNHNS and SASEGT. The CDR3 loop is CASSAGLTSSTDTQYF. CDR3 bases: TGTGCCAGCAGTGCCGGACTAACCTCTAGCACAGATACGCAGTATTTT.

The rearrangement joins TRBV5-1 to TRBJ1-5; TRBD1 matches at 7 bases. Trimming removed 5 bases from V and 1 base from J; junction bases left unmatched: 0. The CDR3 consists of 13 residues. Germline loops: CDR1 SGHRS, CDR2 YFSETQ. The CDR3 sequence: CASRQGSNQPQHF. DNA for the CDR3: TGCGCCAGCAGACAGGGGAGCAATCAGCCCCAGCATTTT.

Of note for this clonotype: The CDR3 does not close with the conserved phenylalanine or tryptophan, likely indicating a read error. This chain connects TRBV6-1 to TRBJ1-1; tentative D call: TRBD1 (5 bases). CDR1 and CDR2 from the germline V gene are MNHNS and SASEGT. CDR3 size: 13 residues. CDR3 DNA sequence: TGTGCCAGCAGAGGGACGGTGAACATTGAAGCTTTCTTA. Translation: CASRGTVNIEAFL.

The chain combines TRBV5-5 with TRBJ1-4; D is ambiguous. Germline V gene lookup returns CDR1 SGHKS and CDR2 YYEKEE (reference sequence). The CDR3 spans 14 residues. Trimming shortened V by 4 bases and J by 2 bases, and 9 bases separated the two germline ends. In DNA, the CDR3 is TGTGCCAGCAGCCCAACAACCACTAATGAAAAACTGTTTTTT. Its protein is CASSPTTTNEKLFF. The whole variable domain, remainder taken from reference TRBV5-5 and TRBJ1-4, is DAGVTQSPTHLIKTRGQQVTLRCSPISGHKSVSWYQQVLGQGPQFIFQYYEKEERGRGNFPDRFSARQFPNYSSELNVNALLLGDSALYLCASSPTTTNEKLFFGSGTQLSVL.

A note on this clonotype: A read error is likely, as this CDR3 ends without the conserved phenylalanine or tryptophan. The rearrangement uses TRBV28 and TRBJ2-5; D ambiguous. Germline loops: CDR1 MDHEN, CDR2 SYDVKM. This CDR3 is built from 13 residues. CDR3 region: CVSSLQPQETQYL. Written as DNA, the CDR3 is TGTGTCAGCAGTTTGCAACCACAAGAGACCCAGTACCTC.

Of note for this clonotype: Since a much larger clone is just one base distant, this may be a read error. V is TRBV20-1 and J is TRBJ2-3; D unresolved. The CDR3 has 14 residues. Trimming cost V 1 base and J 3 bases, with 11 bases left between them. Germline V gives CDR1 DFQATT, CDR2 SNEGSKA (reference sequence). The CDR3 DNA follows: TGCAGTGCTAGAGCGGTGGTCGGAACAGATACGCAGTATTTT. This codes for CSARAVVGTDTQYF.

This clonotype came up a few times. The rearrangement uses TRBV20-1 and TRBJ1-4, with D tentatively TRBD1 (5 bases). The V gene's germline CDR1 is DFQATT and CDR2 SNEGSKA (reference sequence). Trimming removed 1 base at V and 7 bases at J, with 10 bases between. The CDR3 sequence is 13 residues long. The CDR3 DNA sequence: TGCAGTGCTAGAGCCGGGGCGCTTGAAAAACTGTTTTTT. This encodes CSARAGALEKLFF.

This clonotype showed up just once. No conserved phenylalanine or tryptophan is present at the end of the CDR3, so a read error is the likely explanation. J is TRBJ2-1 and V is TRBV6-5; unclear D gene. The CDR3 runs to 14 residues. Germline lookup yields CDR1 MNHEY and CDR2 SVGAGI. Trimming took 3 bases from V and 5 from J, leaving 11 bases between them. CDR3 protein: CASSYSDSDNEQFL. DNA of the CDR3: TGTGCCAGCAGTTATTCAGACTCAGACAATGAGCAGTTCTTG.

With regard to this clonotype: One end of the junction does not line up with germline, which may come from a read error. This chain uses TRBV6-1 with TRBJ1-6, with TRBD1 as a possible D gene (6 bases). This CDR3 is built from 16 residues. From germline, CDR1 is MNHNS and CDR2 SASEGT. The CDR3 DNA reads TGTGCCGGCAGTGAAGCGGTAAGGGGGGATAATTCACCCCTCCACTTT. It yields the protein CAGSEAVRGDNSPLHF.

The J gene is TRBJ2-4, the V gene TRBV5-4; 8 bases agree with TRBD2. The germline V gene encodes CDR1 SGHNT and CDR2 YYREEE (reference sequence). Unmatched junction bases numbered 11, after V lost 2 bases and J lost 7 bases. The CDR3 runs 16 residues. CDR3 sequence reads: CASSFSGAERGNIQYF. CDR3 in DNA: TGTGCCAGCAGCTTTTCGGGTGCGGAGCGGGGGAACATTCAGTACTTC.

This clonotype was observed at least ten times. The chain has TRBV11-2 and TRBJ2-1, with TRBD2 matching over 9 bases. Germline assignment: CDR1 SGHAT and CDR2 FQNNGV. This CDR3 contains 14 residues. V shed 8 bases and J 5 bases; nucleotides not matched to a gene: 7. The CDR3 is CASHKAGGHNEQFF. For the CDR3, the DNA is TGTGCCAGCCATAAAGCGGGGGGACACAATGAGCAGTTCTTC. Looking up the rest from reference TRBV11-2 and TRBJ2-1 gives the full variable domain: EAGVAQSPRYKIIEKRQSVAFWCNPISGHATLYWYQQILGQGPKLLIQFQNNGVVDDSQLPKDRFSAERLKGVDSTLKIQPAKLEDSAVYLCASHKAGGHNEQFFGPGTRLTVL.

Notes on this clonotype: A much larger clone lies a single base off, so this may be a read error. The CDR3 protein is CASAAQTGMYQQYF. The CDR3 nucleotides are TGTGCCAGCGCGGCCCAGACAGGGATGTATCAGCAGTACTTC. The V and J genes are TRBV6-1 and TRBJ2-7, with 7 bases identical to TRBD1. The CDR3 is made up of 14 amino acids. V dropped 8 bases and J dropped 8; count of bases not matched to a gene: 15. CDR1 is MNHNS and CDR2 is SASEGT in the germline V gene.

Details on this clonotype: At one end, the junction sequence differs from germline, possibly due to a read error. The gene calls are TRBV10-2 and TRBJ1-1; D unclear. The CDR3 totals 12 residues. Germline CDR1 and CDR2: WSHSY and SAAADI. The CDR3 region has the DNA TGCCCCAGCAGTGAGCGAGTGACTGAAGCTTCCTTT. Its translation: CPSSERVTEASF.